This T cell receptor (beta chain) is from a study of cytomegalovirus exposure and HLA in healthy donors. Study-wide background: From HLA-typed donors, an early data release held approximately 85 million unique TCRs. The study, taken as a whole, reports: As confirmed in vitro, a few CMV-associated chains were specific for CMV antigens.

As to this clone: Its antigen is currently unknown.

Researchers ran the PCR with 60 Vbeta and 13 Jbeta primers. Sequencing used immunoSEQ multiplex PCR; TCRdb keeps in-frame clones, though not all of them. Of roughly 190,000 clones in the sample, approximately 80% were seen once. With V trimmed by 3 bases and J by 1 base, 10 bases remained unmatched. Germline CDR1 MNHEY, CDR2 SMNVEV (reference sequence). The length of the CDR3 is 17 residues. Donors showed nominal health when sampled, although they likely had unrecorded immune exposures. The TCR was taken from a man aged 35-49 years in good health and CMV-seropositive. The V call is TRBV27, the J call TRBJ2-7; 9 bases line up with TRBD1. The material sequenced was PBMCs. CDR3 coding DNA: TGTGCCAGCAGTTTGACCCTCCCGGACAGGGGATCCTACGAGCAGTACTTC. Its protein is CASSLTLPDRGSYEQYF.